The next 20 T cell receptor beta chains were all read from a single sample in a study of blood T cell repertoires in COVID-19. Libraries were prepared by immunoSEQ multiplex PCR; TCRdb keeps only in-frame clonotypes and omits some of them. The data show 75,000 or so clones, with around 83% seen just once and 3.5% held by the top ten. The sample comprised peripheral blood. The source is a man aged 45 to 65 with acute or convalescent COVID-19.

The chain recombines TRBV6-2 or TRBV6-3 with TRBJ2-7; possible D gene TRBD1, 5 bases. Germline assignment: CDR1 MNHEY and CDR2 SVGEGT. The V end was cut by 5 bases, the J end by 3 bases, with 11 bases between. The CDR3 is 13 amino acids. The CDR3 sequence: CASSRDSNYEQYF. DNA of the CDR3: TGTGCCAGCAGTCGAGACAGCAACTACGAGCAGTACTTC.

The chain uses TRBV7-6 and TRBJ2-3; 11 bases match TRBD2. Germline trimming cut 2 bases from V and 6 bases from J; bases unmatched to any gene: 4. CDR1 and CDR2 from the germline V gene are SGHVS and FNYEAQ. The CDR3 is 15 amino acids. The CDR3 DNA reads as TGTGCCAGCAGCTTAATCCCTAGCGGGGGGGATACGCAGTATTTT. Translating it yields CASSLIPSGGDTQYF.

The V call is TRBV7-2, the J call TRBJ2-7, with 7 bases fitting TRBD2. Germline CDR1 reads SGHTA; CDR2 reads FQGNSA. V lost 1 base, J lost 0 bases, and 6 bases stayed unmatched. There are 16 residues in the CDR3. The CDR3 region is CASSLVGGLPSYEQYF. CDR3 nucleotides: TGTGCCAGCAGCTTAGTTGGGGGACTACCCTCCTACGAGCAGTACTTC.

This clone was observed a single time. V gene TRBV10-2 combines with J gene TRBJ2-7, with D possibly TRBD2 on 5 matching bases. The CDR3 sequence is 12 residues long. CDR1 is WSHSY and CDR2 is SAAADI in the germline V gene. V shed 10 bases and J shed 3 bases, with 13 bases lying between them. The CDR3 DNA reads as TGCGCCACCACCGGACGGGACTACGAGCAGTACTTC. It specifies CATTGRDYEQYF.

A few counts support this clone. The CDR3 sequence is CASSLGDRHASGYTF. CDR3 DNA sequence: TGTGCCAGCAGCTTAGGAGACAGGCACGCTAGTGGCTACACCTTC. The V and J genes are TRBV7-9 and TRBJ1-2, with a possible D match to TRBD1 (6 bases). V gave up 1 base and J gave up 7 bases, with 16 bases separating them. The germline gives CDR1 SEHNR, CDR2 FQNEAQ (reference sequence). The CDR3 is 15 residues long.

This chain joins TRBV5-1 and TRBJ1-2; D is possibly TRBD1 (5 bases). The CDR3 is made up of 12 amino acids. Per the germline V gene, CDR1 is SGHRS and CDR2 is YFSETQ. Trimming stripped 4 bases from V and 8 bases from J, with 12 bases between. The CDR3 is CASSHGTVGYTF. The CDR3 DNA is TGCGCCAGCAGCCATGGGACTGTAGGCTACACCTTC.

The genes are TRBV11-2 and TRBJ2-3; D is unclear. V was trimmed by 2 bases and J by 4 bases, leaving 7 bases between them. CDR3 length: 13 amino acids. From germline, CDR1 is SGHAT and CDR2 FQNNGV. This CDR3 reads CASSLFVADTQYF. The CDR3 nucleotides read TGTGCCAGCAGCTTATTTGTAGCAGATACGCAGTATTTT.

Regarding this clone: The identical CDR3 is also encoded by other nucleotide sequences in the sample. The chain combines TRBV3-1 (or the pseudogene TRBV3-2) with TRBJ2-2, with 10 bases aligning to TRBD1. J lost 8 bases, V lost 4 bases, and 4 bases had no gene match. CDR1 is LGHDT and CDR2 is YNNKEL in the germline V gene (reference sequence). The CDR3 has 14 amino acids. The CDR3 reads CASSPTGGRGELFF. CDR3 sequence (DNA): TGTGCCAGCAGCCCGACAGGGGGCAGGGGGGAGCTGTTTTTT.

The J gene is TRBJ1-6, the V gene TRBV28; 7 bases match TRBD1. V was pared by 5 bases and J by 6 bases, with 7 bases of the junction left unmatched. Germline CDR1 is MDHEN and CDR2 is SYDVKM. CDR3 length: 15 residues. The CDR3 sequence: CASSPAGTANSPLHF. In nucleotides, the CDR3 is TGTGCCAGCAGTCCGGCCGGGACAGCTAATTCACCCCTCCACTTT.

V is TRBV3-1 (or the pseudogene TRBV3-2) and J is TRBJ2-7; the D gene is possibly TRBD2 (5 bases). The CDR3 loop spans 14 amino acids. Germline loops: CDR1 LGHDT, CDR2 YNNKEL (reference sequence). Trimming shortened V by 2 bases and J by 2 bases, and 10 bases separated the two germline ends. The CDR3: CASSQSGNPYEQYF. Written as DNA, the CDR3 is TGTGCCAGCAGCCAATCGGGGAACCCCTACGAGCAGTACTTC.

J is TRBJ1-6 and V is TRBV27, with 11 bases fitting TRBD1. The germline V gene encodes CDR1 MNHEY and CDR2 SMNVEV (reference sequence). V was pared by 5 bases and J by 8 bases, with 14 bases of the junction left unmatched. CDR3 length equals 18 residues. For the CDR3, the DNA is TGTGCCAGCAGTCTAAACCCCCTGGACAGGGGGCATTATTCACCCCTCCACTTT. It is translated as CASSLNPLDRGHYSPLHF.

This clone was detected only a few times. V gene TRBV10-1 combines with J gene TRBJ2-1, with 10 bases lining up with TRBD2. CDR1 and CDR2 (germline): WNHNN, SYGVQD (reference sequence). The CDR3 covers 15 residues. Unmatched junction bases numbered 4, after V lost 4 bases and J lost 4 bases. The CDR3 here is CASSADSGGYNEQFF. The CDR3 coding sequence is TGCGCCAGCAGTGCGGATAGCGGGGGGTACAATGAGCAGTTCTTC.

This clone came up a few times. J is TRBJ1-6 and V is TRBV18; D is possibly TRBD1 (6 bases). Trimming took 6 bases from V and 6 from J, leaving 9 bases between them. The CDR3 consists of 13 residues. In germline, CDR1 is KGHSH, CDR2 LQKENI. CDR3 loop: CASSTGTNSPLHF. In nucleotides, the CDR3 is TGTGCCAGCTCCACAGGGACTAATTCACCCCTCCACTTT. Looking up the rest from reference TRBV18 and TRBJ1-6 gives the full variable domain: NAGVMQNPRHLVRRRGQEARLRCSPMKGHSHVYWYRQLPEEGLKFMVYLQKENIIDESGMPKERFSAEFPKEGPSILRIQQVVRGDSAAYFCASSTGTNSPLHFGNGTRLTVT.

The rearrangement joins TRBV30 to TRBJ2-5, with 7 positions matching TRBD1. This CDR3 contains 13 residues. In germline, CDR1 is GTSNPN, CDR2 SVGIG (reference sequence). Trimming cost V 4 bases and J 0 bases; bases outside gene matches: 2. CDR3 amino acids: CAWNRGHQETQYF. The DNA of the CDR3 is TGTGCCTGGAACAGGGGACACCAAGAGACCCAGTACTTC.

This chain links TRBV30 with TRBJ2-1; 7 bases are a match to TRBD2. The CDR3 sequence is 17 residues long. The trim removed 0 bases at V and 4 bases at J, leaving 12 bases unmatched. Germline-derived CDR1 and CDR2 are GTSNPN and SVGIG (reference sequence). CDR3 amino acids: CAWSVSLTSSAYNEQFF. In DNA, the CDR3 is TGTGCCTGGAGTGTATCCCTGACTAGCAGCGCTTACAATGAGCAGTTCTTC. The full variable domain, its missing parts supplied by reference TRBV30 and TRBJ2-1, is SQTIHQWPATLVQPVGSPLSLECTVEGTSNPNLYWYRQAAGRGLQLLFYSVGIGQISSEVPQNLSASRPQDRQFILSSKKLLLSDSGFYLCAWSVSLTSSAYNEQFFGPGTRLTVL.

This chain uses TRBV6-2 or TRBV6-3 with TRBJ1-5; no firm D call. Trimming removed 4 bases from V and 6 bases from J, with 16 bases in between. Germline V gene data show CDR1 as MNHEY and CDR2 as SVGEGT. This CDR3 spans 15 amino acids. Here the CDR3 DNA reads TGTGCCAGCAGTTCCACTCGAGGGTTCGGTCAGCCCCAGCATTTT. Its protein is CASSSTRGFGQPQHF.

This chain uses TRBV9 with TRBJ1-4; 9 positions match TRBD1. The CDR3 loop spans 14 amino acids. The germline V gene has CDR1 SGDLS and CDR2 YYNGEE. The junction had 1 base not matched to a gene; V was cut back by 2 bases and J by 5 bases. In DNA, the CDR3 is TGTGCCAGCAGCGTTGGGACAGGGAATGAAAAACTGTTTTTT. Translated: CASSVGTGNEKLFF.

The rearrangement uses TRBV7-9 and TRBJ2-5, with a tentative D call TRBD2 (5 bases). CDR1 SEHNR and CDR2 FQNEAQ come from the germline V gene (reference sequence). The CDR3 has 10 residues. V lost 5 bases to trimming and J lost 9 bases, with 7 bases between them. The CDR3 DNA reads TGTGCCAGCAGCCCGGGGTCCCAGTACTTC. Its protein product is CASSPGSQYF.

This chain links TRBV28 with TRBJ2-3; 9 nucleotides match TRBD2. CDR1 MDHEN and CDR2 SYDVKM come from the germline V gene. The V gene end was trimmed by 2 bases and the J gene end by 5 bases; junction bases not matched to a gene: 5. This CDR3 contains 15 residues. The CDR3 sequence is CASSLVTSGEDTQYF. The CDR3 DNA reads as TGTGCCAGCAGTTTAGTGACTAGCGGTGAAGATACGCAGTATTTT. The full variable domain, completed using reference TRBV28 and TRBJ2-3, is DVKVTQSSRYLVKRTGEKVFLECVQDMDHENMFWYRQDPGLGLRLIYFSYDVKMKEKGDIPEGYSVSREKKERFSLILESASTNQTSMYLCASSLVTSGEDTQYFGPGTRLTVL.

In DNA, the CDR3 is TGTGCCAGCTCTGGGGCCCTCTCCTACAATGAGCAGTTCTTC. Amino acid sequence: CASSGALSYNEQFF. The chain combines TRBV11-2 with TRBJ2-1; D is possibly TRBD1 (5 bases). Per the germline V gene, CDR1 is SGHAT and CDR2 is FQNNGV. This CDR3 contains 14 residues. V was pared by 8 bases and J by 0 bases, with 11 bases between.